The T cell receptor (beta chain) under discussion was sequenced for a study of CD4 T cells in relation to SARS-CoV-2 and coronaviruses. This CDR3 contains 12 residues. In germline, CDR1 is SGHAT, CDR2 FQNNGV. Trimming left V 4 bases short and J 4 bases short, with 7 bases between. Profiling relied on immunoSEQ multiplex PCR, and the TCRdb table lists in-frame clones only, not all of them. Here the sample spans 20,000 to 25,000 clones, around four fifths being singletons. As for this clone: What it binds is not known.

Findings and limits, study-wide: Each donor contributed either pre-pandemic or post-infection samples, not both.

Unexposed donor CD4+ T cells date from about 2010-2018, before the COVID-19 pandemic. Isolation of CD4+ T cells took place after approximately 11 days in culture. Cells permitting, SARS-CoV-2 S/N and four cold-coronavirus spikes were tested on unexposed-donor CD4+ T cells. Approximately 1.8 million PBMCs per well were cultured with 7.5 to 10 IU/ml IL-2. The chain combines TRBV11-2 with TRBJ2-5, with D tentatively TRBD1 (5 bases). This receptor was taken from a human donor in good health. Material for sequencing was CD4+ T cells from PBMCs, cultured in vitro. The CDR3 is CASSSTVETQYF. In DNA form, the CDR3 reads TGTGCCAGCAGCTCGACAGTAGAGACCCAGTACTTC.